Detailed here is one TCR beta chain. At the DNA level, this CDR3 is encoded by other sequences in the same sample as well. The data derive from a study of shared clonotypes between healthy human individuals. TCRdb keeps only in-frame clones here, not all; method: immunoSEQ multiplex PCR. The sample includes hundreds of thousands of clones, 90% to 98% of them seen just once. This receptor was identified in a man aged 25-40 years in good health. Specimen: memory CD8+ T cells sorted from blood. The subset is: CD45RO+ cells pooled with CCR7-negative TemRA cells.

The CDR3 sequence is CASSLGFYEQYF. The CDR3 nucleotides are TGTGCCAGCAGTTTAGGGTTCTACGAGCAGTACTTC. V is TRBV28 and J is TRBJ2-7; D not resolved. Trimming removed 2 bases from V and 3 bases from J, with 5 bases in between. Germline assignment: CDR1 MDHEN and CDR2 SYDVKM. This CDR3 has 12 residues.